The T cell receptor (beta chain) under discussion was sequenced for a study of shared T cell receptors in the human thymus. V gave up 7 bases and J gave up 4 bases; unmatched junction bases: 8. Germline lookup yields CDR1 GTSNPN and CDR2 SVGIG (reference sequence). The CDR3 covers 13 residues. TCRdb keeps only in-frame clones here, not all; method: immunoSEQ multiplex PCR. The table lists 630,000 or so clones, 70% to 90% of them singletons. The data also belong to a second study, concerning human thymus T cells. That work adds: Healthy Finnish infants undergoing corrective surgery for congenital heart defects were the donors. Corrective cardiac surgery supplied the resected thymus tissue. Highly overlapping thymic repertoires in unrelated individuals were reported by related research.

The source is a boy younger than two with a congenital heart defect. This rearrangement joins TRBV30 to TRBJ2-7; 9 nucleotides agree with TRBD1. The sample consisted of thymocytes. The DNA for the CDR3 is TGTGCCTTGGGACAGGGTCTTAGGTACGAGCAGTACTTC. It translates to CALGQGLRYEQYF. The full variable domain, rest sourced from reference TRBV30 and TRBJ2-7, is SQTIHQWPATLVQPVGSPLSLECTVEGTSNPNLYWYRQAAGRGLQLLFYSVGIGQISSEVPQNLSASRPQDRQFILSSKKLLLSDSGFYLCALGQGLRYEQYFGPGTRLTVT.